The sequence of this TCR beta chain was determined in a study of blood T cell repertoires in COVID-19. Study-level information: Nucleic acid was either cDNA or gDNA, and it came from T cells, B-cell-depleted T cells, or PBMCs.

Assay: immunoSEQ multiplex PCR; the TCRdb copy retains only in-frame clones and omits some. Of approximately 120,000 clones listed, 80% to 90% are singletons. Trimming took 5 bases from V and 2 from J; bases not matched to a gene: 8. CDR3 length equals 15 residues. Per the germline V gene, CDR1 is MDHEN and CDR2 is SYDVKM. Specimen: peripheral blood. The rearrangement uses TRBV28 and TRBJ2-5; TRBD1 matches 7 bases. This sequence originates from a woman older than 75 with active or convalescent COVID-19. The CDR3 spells CASSHRQGRQETQYF. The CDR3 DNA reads TGTGCCAGCAGTCACCGACAGGGACGGCAAGAGACCCAGTACTTC.